This T cell receptor beta chain came from a study of CD8 T cells in Susac syndrome. Random hexamers primed reverse transcription of about 0.45 to 1 ug RNA. Across 54 Vbeta and 13 Jbeta, TCR beta CDR3 was amplified with immunoSEQ multiplex PCR. One entry per CDR3 protein, called by TCRdb with MiXCR from the immunoSEQ multiplex PCR reads. The table includes roughly 200,000 distinct CDR3 sequences, around 95% detected once. This CDR3 spans 13 amino acids. Germline values: CDR1 SQVTM, CDR2 ANQGSEA. Trimming cost V 3 bases and J 3 bases; bases outside gene matches: 3. Sequencing of TCR beta covered CD8+ and CD4+ T cells obtained from blood. Negative isolation yielded CD4+ and CD8+ T cells, and FACS enriched TEMRA cells.

This TCR was recovered from a human donor with multiple sclerosis. Sequencing used CD8+ T cells from PBMCs. J is TRBJ2-7 and V is TRBV29-1; 9 nucleotides match TRBD1. Written as DNA, the CDR3 is TGCAGCGTTGAGGGGGACAGGGACTACGAGCAGTACTTC. It yields the protein CSVEGDRDYEQYF.